Shown below are 22 T cell receptor beta chains from a single sample sequenced in a study of blood T cell repertoires in COVID-19. Some clones are missing from TCRdb's copy, which holds only in-frame ones; the method was immunoSEQ multiplex PCR. The repertoire holds more than 300,000 clones, with 85% to 90% as singletons. Sequencing input: PBMCs or T cells enriched from blood (not recorded which). These receptors were collected from a woman in her 30s who had recovered from COVID-19.

This clone was seen only once. The CDR3 spells CASSLHTGELGNTIYF. For the CDR3, the DNA is TGTGCCAGCAGCTTACACACAGGGGAGCTTGGAAACACCATATATTTT. The V and J genes are TRBV7-6 and TRBJ1-3; 7 bases are shared with TRBD1. Germline CDR1 and CDR2: SGHVS and FNYEAQ. The CDR3 is made up of 16 amino acids. V was pared by 2 bases and J by 3 bases, with 7 bases of the junction left unmatched.

The chain recombines TRBV5-1 with TRBJ2-4; 11 nucleotides line up with TRBD2. CDR1 is SGHRS, CDR2 YFSETQ, per germline. The trim removed 0 bases at V and 16 bases at J, leaving 9 bases unmatched. This CDR3 contains 14 residues. CDR3 amino acids: CASSLEAGGTSGYF. CDR3 nucleotides: TGCGCCAGCAGCTTGGAGGCAGGGGGGACTAGCGGCTACTTC.

The rearrangement links TRBV5-1 to TRBJ2-2, with 9 bases identical to TRBD1. The CDR3 sequence is 15 residues long. The ends lost 4 bases at V and 3 bases at J; junction bases unmatched: 4. Germline CDR1 SGHRS, CDR2 YFSETQ. CDR3 bases: TGCGCCAGCAGCAACAGGGGGCATGACACCGGGGAGCTGTTTTTT. This codes for CASSNRGHDTGELFF.

The CDR3 DNA reads as TGTGCCAGCAGTATTAGTCGGGATTATGGCTACACCTTC. Translation: CASSISRDYGYTF. V and J are TRBV28 and TRBJ1-2; D uncertain. Germline V gives CDR1 MDHEN, CDR2 SYDVKM. With 5 bases removed from V and 5 bases from J, the gap between germline ends came to 12 bases. The CDR3 spans 13 residues.

The J gene is TRBJ1-1, the V gene TRBV6-5; the D gene is possibly TRBD1 (5 bases). This CDR3 has 12 amino acids. V was clipped by 6 bases and J by 4 bases, with 9 bases between them. The V gene's germline CDR1 is MNHEY and CDR2 SVGAGI. CDR3 nucleotide sequence: TGTGCCAGCAGAGAGCAGGGCACTGAAGCTTTCTTT. Translation: CASREQGTEAFF.

The CDR3 DNA is TGTGCCAGTAGTATTTCGCCCGGGGACAATGAGCAGTTCTTC. Translation gives CASSISPGDNEQFF. The chain employs TRBV19 and TRBJ2-1, with a possible D match to TRBD2 (5 bases). V lost 3 bases to trimming and J lost 5 bases, with 11 bases between them. CDR3 length equals 14 residues. The germline CDR1 and CDR2 sequences are LNHDA and SQIVND (reference sequence). Full variable domain (rest looked up from reference TRBV19 and TRBJ2-1): DGGITQSPKYLFRKEGQNVTLSCEQNLNHDAMYWYRQDPGQGLRLIYYSQIVNDFQKGDIAEGYSVSREKKESFPLTVTSAQKNPTAFYLCASSISPGDNEQFFGPGTRLTVL.

Notes on this clone: The junction and the germline gene differ at one end; a read error may be behind it. The chain is built from TRBV7-7 and TRBJ2-5; TRBD1 might be the D (6 bases). CDR3 size: 15 residues. Per the germline V gene, CDR1 is SSHAT and CDR2 is FNYEAQ (reference sequence). The CDR3 spells CASSFGTQYQETQYF. The CDR3 nucleotides read TGTGCTAGCAGCTTCGGGACACAGTACCAAGAGACCCAGTACTTC.

This chain joins TRBV7-6 and TRBJ2-2; no clear D gene. The ends were cut back, 3 bases at V and 2 bases at J, with 13 bases in the middle. The germline gives CDR1 SGHVS, CDR2 FNYEAQ. This CDR3 has 16 residues. CDR3 region: CASSLLPGSNTGELFF. The CDR3 bases are TGTGCCAGCAGCTTGCTGCCCGGGTCCAACACCGGGGAGCTGTTTTTT.

This chain links TRBV15 with TRBJ2-3; 13 positions match TRBD2. The CDR3 length is 17 residues. Trimming cost V 0 bases and J 6 bases; bases outside gene matches: 6. CDR1 and CDR2 from the germline V gene are LNHNV and YYDKDF (reference sequence). CDR3 coding DNA: TGTGCCACCAGCAGAGATCGTACTAGCGGGAGGGGGGATACGCAGTATTTT. Residues: CATSRDRTSGRGDTQYF. Full variable domain (rest looked up from reference TRBV15 and TRBJ2-3): DAMVIQNPRYQVTQFGKPVTLSCSQTLNHNVMYWYQQKSSQAPKLLFHYYDKDFNNEADTPDNFQSRRPNTSFCFLDIRSPGLGDTAMYLCATSRDRTSGRGDTQYFGPGTRLTVL.

The chain couples TRBV2 to TRBJ1-2; D not resolved. Trimming stripped 5 bases from V and 4 bases from J, with 11 bases between. Germline V gene sequence: CDR1 SNHLY, CDR2 FYNNEI. This CDR3 has 13 residues. The DNA of the CDR3 is TGTGCCAGCAGTAGATCGGAGGGCTATGGCTACACCTTC. Its translation is CASSRSEGYGYTF.

This sequence joins TRBV18 and TRBJ1-2; no clear D. V was cut by 3 bases and J by 4 bases, with 12 bases left in between. CDR3 length equals 14 residues. From germline, CDR1 is KGHSH and CDR2 LQKENI. The CDR3 DNA is TGTGCCAGCTCACCGGAGGAAATTTCCTATGGCTACACCTTC. Translated, it gives CASSPEEISYGYTF.

This chain uses TRBV5-1 with TRBJ2-7; a weak D match, TRBD2 (6 bases). The CDR3 runs to 17 residues. The germline V gene has CDR1 SGHRS and CDR2 YFSETQ. Trimming removed 4 bases at V and 9 bases at J, with 29 bases between. The CDR3, as DNA: TGCGCCAGCAGCGGAAACACGAGGGACGCGGGAAAGAAAGGGCAGTACTTC. Residues: CASSGNTRDAGKKGQYF.

The rearrangement links TRBV11-2 to TRBJ1-2; a possible D gene is TRBD1 (6 bases). This CDR3 spans 16 amino acids. Trimming removed 5 bases from V and 5 bases from J, with 21 bases in between. The germline V gene encodes CDR1 SGHAT and CDR2 FQNNGV. The CDR3 DNA is TGTGCCAGCAGCCCCCGTTATTGGGGGACACAATATGGCTACACCTTC. This gives the protein CASSPRYWGTQYGYTF.

The rearrangement uses TRBV6-5 and TRBJ2-2, with a possible D match to TRBD2 (5 bases). The CDR3 is 14 residues long. The germline V and J ends were trimmed by 8 bases and 0 bases, with 10 bases remaining between them. Germline assignment: CDR1 MNHEY and CDR2 SVGAGI. The CDR3 nucleotides are TGTGCCAGCCGGAGGAGTGCGAACACCGGGGAGCTGTTTTTT. Its translation: CASRRSANTGELFF.

The gene calls are TRBV10-3 and TRBJ2-1; possibly TRBD2 for D (5 bases). From germline, CDR1 is ENHRY and CDR2 SYGVKD. The CDR3 totals 13 residues. Trimming took 5 bases from V and 2 from J, leaving 7 bases between them. CDR3 sequence (DNA): TGTGCCATCAGTCCCGGGGCCTACAATGAGCAGTTCTTC. This sequence encodes CAISPGAYNEQFF.

This clone has just a few counts. The chain employs TRBV24-1 and TRBJ1-4, with D possibly being TRBD1 (6 bases). Germline V CDR1 and CDR2: KGHDR, SFDVKD. V was trimmed by 4 bases and J by 16 bases, leaving 15 bases between them. The CDR3 sequence is 12 residues long. Here the CDR3 reads CATSDRGNRWFF. The CDR3 DNA is TGTGCCACCAGTGACAGGGGCAATCGTTGGTTTTTT.

The chain is built from TRBV27 and TRBJ1-5, with D possibly matching TRBD1 (5 bases). The CDR3 runs to 13 residues. Germline V CDR1 and CDR2: MNHEY, SMNVEV (reference sequence). Trimming removed 4 bases from V and 10 bases from J, with 14 bases in between. CDR3 amino acids: CASSSGRVQPQHF. The CDR3 nucleotides read TGTGCCAGCAGTTCAGGGAGGGTTCAACCCCAGCATTTT.

The chain uses TRBV19 and TRBJ2-5; D may be TRBD2 (5 bases). Trimming pared 3 bases from V and 0 bases from J, leaving 14 bases between. Germline CDR1 LNHDA, CDR2 SQIVND (reference sequence). CDR3 length equals 16 residues. CDR3 nucleotide sequence: TGTGCCAGTAGTATCGGGGTTGTGGCTCACCAAGAGACCCAGTACTTC. Its protein is CASSIGVVAHQETQYF.

V gene TRBV4-2 combines with J gene TRBJ2-5; possible D gene TRBD2, 5 bases. Germline V CDR1 and CDR2: LGHNA, YNFKEQ. This CDR3 comprises 16 residues. Trimming took off 0 bases at V and 5 bases at J, with 16 bases between the two ends. CDR3 protein: CASSQDPSGERETQYF. In DNA form, the CDR3 reads TGTGCCAGCAGCCAAGATCCCAGTGGGGAGCGGGAGACCCAGTACTTC.

The CDR3 here is CASSPTDIRNEQFF. The CDR3 coding sequence is TGTGCCAGCTCACCAACCGACATCCGAAATGAGCAGTTCTTC. The chain couples TRBV18 to TRBJ2-1; D is unclear. The CDR3 loop spans 14 amino acids. V was shortened by 2 bases and J by 7 bases, with 12 bases between the two germline ends. CDR1 is KGHSH, CDR2 LQKENI, per germline.

The V and J genes are TRBV27 and TRBJ1-4; D possibly corresponds to TRBD1 (6 bases). Germline-derived CDR1 and CDR2 are MNHEY and SMNVEV (reference sequence). CDR3 length: 14 amino acids. V lost 1 base and J 8 bases, leaving 11 bases between the germline ends. For the CDR3, the DNA is TGTGCCAGCAGTTTATGGAAGGGGGAAGAAAAACTGTTTTTT. Its protein product is CASSLWKGEEKLFF.

This clone was seen a handful of times. V and J are TRBV6-2 or TRBV6-3 and TRBJ1-5, with D possibly being TRBD1 (6 bases). V was pared by 2 bases and J by 1 base, with 18 bases between. Germline V CDR1 and CDR2: MNHEY, SVGEGT. The CDR3 covers 18 residues. This CDR3 is CASSYGTTRTWSNQPQHF. CDR3 nucleotides: TGTGCCAGCAGTTACGGGACAACGCGAACGTGGAGCAATCAGCCCCAGCATTTT.